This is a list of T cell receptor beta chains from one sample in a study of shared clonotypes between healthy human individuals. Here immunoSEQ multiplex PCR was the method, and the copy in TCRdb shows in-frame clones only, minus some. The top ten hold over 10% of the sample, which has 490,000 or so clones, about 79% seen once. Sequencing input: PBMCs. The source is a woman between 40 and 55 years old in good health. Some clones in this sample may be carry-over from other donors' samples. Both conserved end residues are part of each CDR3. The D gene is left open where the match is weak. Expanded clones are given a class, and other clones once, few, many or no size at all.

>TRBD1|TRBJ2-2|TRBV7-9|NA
CASGGQGNTGELFF
TGTGCCAGCGGTGGACAGGGCAACACCGGGGAGCTGTTTTTT
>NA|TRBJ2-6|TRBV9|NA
CASSDRSGANVLTF
TGTGCCAGCAGCGACCGTTCTGGGGCCAACGTCCTGACTTTC
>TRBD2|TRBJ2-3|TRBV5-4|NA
CASSPARGAGVTDTQYF
TGTGCCAGCAGCCCCGCCCGGGGAGCGGGAGTGACAGATACGCAGTATTTT
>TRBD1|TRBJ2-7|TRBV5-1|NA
CASSGQDSTLYEQYF
TGCGCCAGCAGCGGACAGGACAGTACTCTCTACGAGCAGTACTTC
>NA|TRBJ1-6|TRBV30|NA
CAWGGLVLHF
TGTGCCTGGGGGGGTTTGGTCCTCCACTTT
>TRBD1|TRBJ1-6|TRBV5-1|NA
CASSLAGTGGQSPLHF
TGCGCCAGCAGCTTGGCCGGGACAGGGGGGCAATCACCCCTCCACTTT
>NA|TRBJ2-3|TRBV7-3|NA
CASSSETASDTDTQYF
TGTGCCAGCAGCTCCGAGACAGCAAGTGACACAGATACGCAGTATTTT
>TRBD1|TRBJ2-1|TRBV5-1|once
CASSSGQGEVNEQFF
TGCGCCAGCAGCTCAGGACAGGGGGAGGTCAATGAGCAGTTCTTC
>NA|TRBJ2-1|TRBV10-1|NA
CASSESGREEQFF
TGCGCCAGCAGTGAGTCGGGGCGGGAAGAACAGTTCTTC
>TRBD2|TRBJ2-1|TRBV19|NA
CASSQWREGEQFF
TGTGCCAGTAGTCAATGGCGGGAGGGTGAGCAGTTCTTC
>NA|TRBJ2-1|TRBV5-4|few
CASSKEPPSSYNEQFF
TGTGCCAGCAGCAAAGAGCCCCCAAGCTCCTACAATGAGCAGTTCTTC
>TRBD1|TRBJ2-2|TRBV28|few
CASSPLDRERTGELFF
TGTGCCAGCAGTCCACTAGACAGGGAGAGGACCGGGGAGCTGTTTTTT
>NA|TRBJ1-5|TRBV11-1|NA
CASSPNRDQPQHF
TGTGCCAGCAGCCCCAACAGGGATCAGCCCCAGCATTTT
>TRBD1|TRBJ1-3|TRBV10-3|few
CAIRQGALSGNTIYF
TGTGCCATCAGACAGGGGGCGCTCTCTGGAAACACCATATATTTT
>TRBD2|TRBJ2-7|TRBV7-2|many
CASSSPAGGLADEQYF
TGTGCCAGCAGCTCCCCGGCGGGGGGGCTAGCAGACGAGCAGTACTTC
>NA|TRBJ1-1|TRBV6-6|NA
CASSYEFMNTEAFF
TGTGCCAGCAGTTACGAGTTCATGAACACTGAAGCTTTCTTT
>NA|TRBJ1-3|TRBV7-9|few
CASSRVRGTGNTIYF
TGTGCCAGCAGCCGAGTCAGGGGAACTGGAAACACCATATATTTT
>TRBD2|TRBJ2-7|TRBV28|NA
CASRSIAGERHYEQYF
TGTGCCAGCAGAAGTATAGCGGGAGAGCGTCACTACGAGCAGTACTTC
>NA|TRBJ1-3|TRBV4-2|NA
CASSQVPDGNSGNTIYF
TGTGCCAGCAGCCAAGTTCCGGACGGCAACTCTGGAAACACCATATATTTT
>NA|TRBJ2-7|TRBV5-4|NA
CASSNRESSYEQYF
TGTGCCAGCAGCAACAGGGAAAGCTCCTACGAGCAGTACTTC
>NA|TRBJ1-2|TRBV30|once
CACQTAGAVGNYGYTF
TGTGCCTGCCAGACGGCAGGGGCGGTGGGGAACTATGGCTACACCTTC
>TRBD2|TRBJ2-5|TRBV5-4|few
CASSLKLAGQETQYF
TGTGCCAGCAGCTTGAAGCTAGCGGGGCAAGAGACCCAGTACTTC
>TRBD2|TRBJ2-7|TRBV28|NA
CASTGLAYEQYF
TGTGCCAGCACCGGACTAGCTTACGAGCAGTACTTC
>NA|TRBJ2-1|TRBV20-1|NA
CSGQQNEQFF
TGCAGTGGTCAGCAAAATGAGCAGTTCTTC
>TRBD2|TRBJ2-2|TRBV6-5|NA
CASRWDYNTGELFF
TGTGCCAGCAGGTGGGACTATAACACCGGGGAGCTGTTTTTT
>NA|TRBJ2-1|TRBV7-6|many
CASSLEWGQYNEQFF
TGTGCCAGCAGCTTAGAGTGGGGGCAGTACAATGAGCAGTTCTTC
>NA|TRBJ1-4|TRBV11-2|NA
CASSLVAGSEKLFF
TGTGCCAGCAGCTTAGTGGCCGGATCCGAAAAACTGTTTTTT
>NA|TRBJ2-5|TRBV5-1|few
CASSATDGVGETQYF
TGCGCCAGCAGCGCAACGGACGGTGTGGGAGAGACCCAGTACTTC
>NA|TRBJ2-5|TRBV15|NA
CATSRDRPEETQYF
TGTGCCACCAGCAGAGATCGACCAGAAGAGACCCAGTACTTC
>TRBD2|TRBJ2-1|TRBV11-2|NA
CASTLRLAGSYNEQFF
TGTGCCAGCACCCTAAGACTAGCGGGGTCGTACAATGAGCAGTTCTTC
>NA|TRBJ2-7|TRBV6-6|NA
CASTPGASSEQYF
TGTGCCAGCACCCCAGGGGCCTCCTCCGAGCAGTACTTC
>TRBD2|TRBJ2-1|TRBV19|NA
CASSSSAGGRNEQFF
TGTGCCAGTAGTAGTTCAGCGGGAGGTCGTAATGAGCAGTTCTTC
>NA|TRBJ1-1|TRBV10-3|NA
CATSDSLNTEAFF
TGTGCCACGTCGGACAGTCTGAACACTGAAGCTTTCTTT
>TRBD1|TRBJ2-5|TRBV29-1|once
CSATGQGAHGQYF
TGCAGCGCCACGGGACAGGGGGCTCACGGGCAGTACTTC
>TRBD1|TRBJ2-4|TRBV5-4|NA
CASSLGDRENIQYF
TGTGCCAGCAGCTTGGGGGACAGAGAAAACATTCAGTACTTC
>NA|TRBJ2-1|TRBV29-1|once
CSVNHLDREQFF
TGCAGCGTCAACCACCTGGACCGGGAGCAGTTCTTC
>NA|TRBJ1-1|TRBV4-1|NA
CASSHPFRQGRNTEAFF
TGCGCCAGCAGCCATCCCTTCCGGCAGGGGCGGAACACTGAAGCTTTCTTT
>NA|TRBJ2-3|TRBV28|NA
CASSGGTPGVDTQYF
TGTGCCAGCAGCGGTGGGACCCCAGGAGTAGATACGCAGTATTTT
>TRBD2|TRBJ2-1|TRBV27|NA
CASSPGTSGINEQFF
TGTGCCAGCAGTCCCGGGACTAGCGGGATCAATGAGCAGTTCTTC
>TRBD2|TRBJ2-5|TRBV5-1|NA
CASSSGLAGQETQYF
TGCGCCAGCAGCTCGGGACTAGCGGGACAAGAGACCCAGTACTTC
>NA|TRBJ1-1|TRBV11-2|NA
CASSPGGAAFF
TGTGCCAGCAGCCCCGGGGGGGCAGCTTTCTTT
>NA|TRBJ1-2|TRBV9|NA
CASSVGGSPADTYGYTF
TGTGCCAGCAGCGTAGGGGGCAGCCCTGCCGATACCTATGGCTACACCTTC
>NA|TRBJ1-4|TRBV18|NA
CASSPPLAENEKLFF
TGTGCCAGCTCACCACCGTTGGCGGAGAATGAAAAACTGTTTTTT
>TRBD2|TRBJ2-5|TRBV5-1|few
CASSPPGGGETQYF
TGCGCCAGCAGTCCGCCCGGGGGGGGAGAGACCCAGTACTTC
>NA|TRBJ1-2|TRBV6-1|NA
CASSGTRDYGYTF
TGTGCCAGCAGCGGGACACGTGACTATGGCTACACCTTC
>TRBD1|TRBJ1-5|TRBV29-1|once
CSVLIQGASQPQHF
TGCAGCGTCCTGATCCAGGGGGCGAGTCAGCCCCAGCATTTT
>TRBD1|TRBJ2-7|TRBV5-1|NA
CASRRQGPSDEQYF
TGCGCCAGCAGGCGACAGGGACCGTCGGACGAGCAGTACTTC
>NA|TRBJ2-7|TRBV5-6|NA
CASSGGGKTYEQYF
TGTGCCAGCAGCGGAGGGGGTAAAACCTACGAGCAGTACTTC
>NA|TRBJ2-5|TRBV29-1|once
CSAPRGPYQETQYF
TGCAGCGCCCCCAGGGGACCGTACCAAGAGACCCAGTACTTC
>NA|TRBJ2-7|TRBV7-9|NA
CASSLGPNEQYF
TGTGCCAGCAGCTTAGGTCCCAACGAGCAGTACTTC
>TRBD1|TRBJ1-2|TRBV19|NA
CASSLPGQENYGYTF
TGTGCCAGTAGCCTCCCGGGACAGGAGAATTATGGCTACACCTTC
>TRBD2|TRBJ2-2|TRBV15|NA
CATSRLAGVPGELFF
TGTGCCACCAGCAGACTAGCGGGAGTACCCGGGGAGCTGTTTTTT
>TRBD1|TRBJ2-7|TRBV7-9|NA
CASSTPGQGPYEQYF
TGTGCCAGCAGCACCCCGGGACAGGGTCCCTACGAGCAGTACTTC